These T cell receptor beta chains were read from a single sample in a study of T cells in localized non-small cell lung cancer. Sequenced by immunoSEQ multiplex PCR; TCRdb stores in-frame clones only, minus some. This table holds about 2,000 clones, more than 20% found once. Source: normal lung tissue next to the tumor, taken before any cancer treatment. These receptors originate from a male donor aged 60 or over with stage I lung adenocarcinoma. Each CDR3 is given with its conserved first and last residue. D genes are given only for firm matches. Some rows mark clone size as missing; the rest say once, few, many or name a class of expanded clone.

TGTGCCAGCAGCTCCGCTAGGAGCACCGGGGAGCTGTTTTTT CASSSARSTGELFF - TRBV11-3 few TRBJ2-2 14
TGTGCCAGTAGTATCCAGAGGACGGGCAATCAGCCCCAGCATTTT CASSIQRTGNQPQHF - TRBV19 few TRBJ1-5 15
TGCGCCAGCAGCCCTACGACACGGACCTACGAGCAGTACTTC CASSPTTRTYEQYF - TRBV1 few TRBJ2-7 14
TGTGCCAGCAGCCGCCCGGGACAGGGCTACGAGCAGTACTTC CASSRPGQGYEQYF TRBD1 TRBV11-3 medium-sized TRBJ2-7 14
TGTGCCAGCAGCTTTTGGACAGGGAACACTGAAGCTTTCTTT CASSFWTGNTEAFF TRBD1 TRBV11-3 - TRBJ1-1 14
TGTGCCAGCAGCCAAATACAGGGGGCGCGAGGCTACACCTTC CASSQIQGARGYTF TRBD1 TRBV11-3 few TRBJ1-2 14
TGTGCCAGCAGCTACCTACAGGGAGGGGAATCACCCCTCCACTTT CASSYLQGGESPLHF - TRBV11-3 - TRBJ1-6 15
TGTGCCACCAGAACCGACAGGGGATATAATCAGCCCCAGCATTTT CATRTDRGYNQPQHF TRBD1 TRBV15 few TRBJ1-5 15
TGTGCCAGCAGTTCGCCCAGGGGCGAAAATGAAAAACTGTTTTTT CASSSPRGENEKLFF - TRBV6-8 few TRBJ1-4 15
TGTGCCAGCAGTGGGTCCATTAGCAATCAGCCCCAGCATTTT CASSGSISNQPQHF - TRBV9 few TRBJ1-5 14
TGTGCCAGCTCACCAGAGGCACCGGGCTCTGGAAACACCATATATTTT CASSPEAPGSGNTIYF - TRBV18 - TRBJ1-3 16